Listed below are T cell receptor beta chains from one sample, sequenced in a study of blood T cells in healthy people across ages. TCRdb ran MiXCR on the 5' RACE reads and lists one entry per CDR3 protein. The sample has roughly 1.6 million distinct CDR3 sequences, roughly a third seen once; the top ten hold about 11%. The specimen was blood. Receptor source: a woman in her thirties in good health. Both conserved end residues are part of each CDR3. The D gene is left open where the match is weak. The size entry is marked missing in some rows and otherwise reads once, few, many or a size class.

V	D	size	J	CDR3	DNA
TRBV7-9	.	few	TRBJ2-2	CASSLSALRGRKPNTGELFF	TGTGCCAGCAGCTTATCGGCGCTGCGGGGCAGGAAGCCGAACACCGGGGAGCTGTTTTTT
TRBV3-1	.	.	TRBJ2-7	CASSQAHGPTGGSREQYF	TGTGCCAGCAGCCAAGCCCACGGACCGACAGGAGGGTCTAGGGAGCAGTACTTC
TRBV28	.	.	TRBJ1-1	CASSSTVDSTEAFF	TGTGCCAGCAGTTCCACAGTGGACAGCACTGAAGCTTTCTTT
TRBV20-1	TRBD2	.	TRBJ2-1	CSATGRRLAGVDEQFF	TGCAGTGCTACCGGGCGCAGACTAGCGGGAGTGGATGAGCAGTTCTTC
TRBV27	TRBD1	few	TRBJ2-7	CASSATGTGAWEQYF	TGTGCCAGCAGCGCTACCGGGACAGGGGCTTGGGAGCAGTACTTC
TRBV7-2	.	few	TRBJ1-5	CASSLGLRSSNQPQHF	TGTGCCAGCAGCCTCGGATTAAGGAGTAGCAATCAGCCCCAGCATTTT
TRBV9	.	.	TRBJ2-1	CASSVGAQGGSEQFF	TGTGCCAGCAGCGTAGGGGCACAGGGTGGAAGTGAGCAGTTCTTC
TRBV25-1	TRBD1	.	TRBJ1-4	CASSGGTGRNEKLFF	TGTGCCAGCAGCGGGGGGACAGGAAGAAATGAAAAACTGTTTTTT
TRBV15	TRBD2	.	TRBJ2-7	CATSPGRGTYEQYF	TGTGCCACCAGTCCCGGGAGGGGAACCTACGAGCAGTACTTC
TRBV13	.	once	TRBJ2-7	CASSIGLLGTYEQYF	TGTGCCAGCAGCATCGGACTCCTAGGAACCTACGAGCAGTACTTC
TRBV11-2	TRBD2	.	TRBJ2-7	CASSPAGAYFEQYF	TGTGCCAGCAGCCCAGCGGGAGCCTACTTCGAGCAGTACTTC
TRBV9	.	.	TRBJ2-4	CASSVEAVAKNIQYF	TGTGCCAGCAGCGTAGAGGCGGTAGCCAAAAACATTCAGTACTTC
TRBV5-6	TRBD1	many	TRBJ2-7	CASSRDRGGSYEQYF	TGTGCCAGCAGTAGAGACAGGGGAGGATCCTACGAGCAGTACTTC
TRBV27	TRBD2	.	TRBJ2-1	CAGAQGTSGHNEQFF	TGTGCCGGCGCGCAAGGGACTAGCGGTCACAATGAGCAGTTCTTC
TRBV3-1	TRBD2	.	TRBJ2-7	CASSQDPGTTYEQYF	TGTGCCAGCAGCCAAGATCCAGGGACTACCTACGAGCAGTACTTC
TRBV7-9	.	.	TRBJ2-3	CASSLEAADTQYF	TGTGCCAGCAGCTTGGAAGCGGCTGATACGCAGTATTTT
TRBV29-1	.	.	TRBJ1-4	CSVGSGANEKLFF	TGCAGCGTTGGCTCCGGGGCTAATGAAAAACTGTTTTTT
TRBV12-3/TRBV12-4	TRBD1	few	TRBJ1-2	CASSLAGTGGSGYTF	TGTGCCAGCAGTTTAGCCGGGACAGGGGGATCTGGCTACACCTTC
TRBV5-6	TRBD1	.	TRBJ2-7	CASSLLSGGQYEQYF	TGTGCCAGCAGCTTGTTGTCAGGGGGCCAATACGAGCAGTACTTC
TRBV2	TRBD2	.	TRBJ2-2	CASNPTSGSPGELFF	TGTGCCAGCAATCCGACTAGCGGGAGCCCCGGGGAGCTGTTTTTT
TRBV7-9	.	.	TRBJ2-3	CASSHQTGTLEYF	TGTGCCAGCAGCCACCAAACAGGGACCCTCGAGTATTTT
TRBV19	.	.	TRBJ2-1	CASSSSSGRWGEQFF	TGTGCCAGTAGTTCTTCCTCCGGACGGTGGGGTGAGCAGTTCTTC
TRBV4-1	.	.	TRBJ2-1	CANSQGGPALGRSYNEQFF	TGCGCCAACAGCCAGGGGGGCCCCGCGTTGGGTAGGTCCTACAATGAGCAGTTCTTC
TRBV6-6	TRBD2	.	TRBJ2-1	CASSPGTSGGANEQFF	TGTGCCAGCAGTCCCGGGACTAGCGGGGGGGCTAATGAGCAGTTCTTC
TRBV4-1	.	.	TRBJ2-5	CASSQVGRGIRETQYF	TGCGCCAGCAGCCAAGTGGGCCGAGGGATAAGGGAGACCCAGTACTTC
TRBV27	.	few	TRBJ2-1	CASGTPSYNEQFF	TGTGCCAGCGGGACGCCCTCCTACAATGAGCAGTTCTTC
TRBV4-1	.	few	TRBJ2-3	CASSQVVGSDTQYF	TGCGCCAGCAGCCAAGTCGTGGGGTCAGATACGCAGTATTTT
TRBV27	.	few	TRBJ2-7	CASSHLKGLPPEQYF	TGTGCCAGCAGTCACCTCAAGGGTTTGCCACCCGAGCAGTACTTC
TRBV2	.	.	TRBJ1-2	CASSERQIYGYTF	TGTGCCAGCAGTGAAAGACAGATATATGGCTACACCTTC
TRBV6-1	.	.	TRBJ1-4	CASSPWAVDEKLFF	TGTGCCAGCAGTCCTTGGGCCGTCGACGAAAAACTGTTTTTT
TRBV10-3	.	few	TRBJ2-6	CATSWRAKPGSGANVLTF	TGTGCCACCAGCTGGAGGGCCAAACCCGGCTCTGGGGCCAACGTCCTGACTTTC
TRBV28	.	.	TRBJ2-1	CASVGPDLASYNEQFF	TGTGCCAGCGTAGGACCGGACCTAGCGAGTTACAATGAGCAGTTCTTC
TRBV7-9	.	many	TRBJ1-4	CASSLRTGKNEKLFF	TGTGCCAGCAGCTTAAGGACGGGAAAAAATGAAAAACTGTTTTTT
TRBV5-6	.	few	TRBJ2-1	CASSPIPGEGDNEQFF	TGTGCCAGCAGCCCGATCCCAGGGGAAGGGGACAATGAGCAGTTCTTC
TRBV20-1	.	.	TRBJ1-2	CSPLPRPPGYTF	TGCAGCCCCCTCCCCAGGCCACCGGGCTACACCTTC
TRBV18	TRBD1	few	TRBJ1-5	CASSPGTVGNQPQHF	TGTGCCAGCTCACCTGGGACAGTAGGGAATCAGCCCCAGCATTTT
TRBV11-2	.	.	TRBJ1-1	CASSLKQATEAFF	TGTGCCAGCAGCCTAAAGCAGGCTACTGAAGCTTTCTTT
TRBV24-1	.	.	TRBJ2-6	CATSHTGTSRSGANVLTF	TGTGCCACCAGCCACACCGGGACCTCACGCTCTGGGGCCAACGTCCTGACTTTC
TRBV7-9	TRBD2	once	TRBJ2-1	CASSRLAGVTEQFF	TGTGCCAGCTCGAGACTAGCGGGAGTCACTGAGCAGTTCTTC
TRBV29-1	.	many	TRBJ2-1	CSADQYNEQFF	TGCAGCGCTGACCAGTACAATGAGCAGTTCTTC
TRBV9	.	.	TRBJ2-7	CASSVDSYEGYEQYF	TGTGCCAGCAGCGTAGACAGTTATGAAGGGTACGAGCAGTACTTC
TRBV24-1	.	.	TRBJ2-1	CATSESGGAYNEQFF	TGTGCCACCAGTGAGTCTGGAGGGGCCTACAATGAGCAGTTCTTC
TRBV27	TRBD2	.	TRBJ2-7	CASSLGPLLAGQEIQYF	TGTGCCAGCAGTTTGGGCCCCCTCTTAGCGGGCCAAGAGATCCAGTACTTC
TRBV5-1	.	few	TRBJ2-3	CASSLDTNTQYF	TGCGCCAGCAGCTTGGATACAAATACGCAGTATTTT
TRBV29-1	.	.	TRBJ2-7	CSVEVLGGKAYEQYF	TGCAGCGTTGAAGTGCTAGGCGGCAAGGCCTACGAGCAGTACTTC
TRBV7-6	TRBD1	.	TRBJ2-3	CTSSPGTGGATDTQYF	TGTACCAGCAGCCCCGGGACAGGGGGGGCCACAGATACGCAGTATTTT